The entry that follows covers one TCR beta chain sequence. Its target is not known. This sample stems from a study of CD8+ T cells in alopecia areata. Background on the study: Tofacitinib dosing lasted 6 to 18 months, which was then followed by 6 months off drug. Study-level points and caveats: Alphabeta T cells residing in normal skin are also sequenced in scalp samples. Shared TCR sequences were less clear between patients than in mice, possibly partly from HLA diversity. An increase in clonality over normal scalp was evident in lesional scalp, especially alopecia totalis/universalis.

CDR1 is SGHTA, CDR2 FQGNSA, per germline. The V gene lost 3 bases and the J gene lost 15 bases, with 15 bases spanning the gap. This CDR3 is built from 13 residues. The authors extracted RNA and reverse transcribed it into cDNA as the sequencing template. Profiled with immunoSEQ multiplex PCR; TCRdb holds only in-frame clones, not every one. This table holds roughly 170,000 clones, about 60% found once. This TCR derives from a human donor with alopecia areata. The chain has TRBV7-2 and TRBJ1-6, with D perhaps matching TRBD1 (6 bases). The input for sequencing was CD4+ T cells sorted from blood, taken at week 0. This chain's CDR3 is CASSLSRGDSLHF. The DNA for the CDR3 is TGTGCCAGCAGCTTGTCCAGGGGCGATAGCCTCCACTTT.